The present TCR beta chain was sequenced within a study of cytomegalovirus exposure and HLA in healthy donors. Whole-study results and caveats: In an earlier analysis, in under 700 donors, most V segments appeared productive either ~90% or ~30% of the time. Rates of TCR association differed by HLA locus in a later analysis, with DRB1 highest and HLA-C lowest.

The PCR ran on 60 Vbeta and 13 Jbeta primers. The repertoire was sequenced with immunoSEQ multiplex PCR; TCRdb's copy has only in-frame clones and lacks some. The profile shows 200,000 to 250,000 clones, 75% to 85% of them singletons. V was shortened by 6 bases and J by 7 bases, with 15 bases between the two germline ends. CDR1 and CDR2 (germline): WSHSY, SAAADI. CDR3 size: 13 residues. This clone was seen more than once but under ten times. No antigen is known for it. The V call is TRBV10-2, the J call TRBJ2-5; possibly TRBD2 for D (6 bases). The sequenced material came from PBMCs. The origin of this receptor is a woman in her thirties or forties in good health and CMV-seronegative. The CDR3 bases are TGCGCCAGCAGAGGGGCGGGGACGGGGACCCAGTACTTC. Translating gives CASRGAGTGTQYF.